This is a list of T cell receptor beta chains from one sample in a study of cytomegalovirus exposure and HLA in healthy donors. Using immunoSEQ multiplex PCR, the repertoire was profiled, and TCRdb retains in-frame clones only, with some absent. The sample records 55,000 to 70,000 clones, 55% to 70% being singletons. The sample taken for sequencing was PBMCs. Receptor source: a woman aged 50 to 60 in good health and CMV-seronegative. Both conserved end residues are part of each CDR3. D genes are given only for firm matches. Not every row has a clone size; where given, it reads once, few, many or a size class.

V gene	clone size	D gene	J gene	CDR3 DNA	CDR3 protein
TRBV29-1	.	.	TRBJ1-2	TGCAGCGTTGAAGATCTGGGGCAGCTTGGCTACACCTTC	CSVEDLGQLGYTF
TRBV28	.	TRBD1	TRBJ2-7	TGTGCCAGCGAGGGACAGGTGCACTACGAGCAGTACTTC	CASEGQVHYEQYF
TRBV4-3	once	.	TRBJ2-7	TGCGCCAGCAGCCAAGGGGTCCTTTGGGAGAGGGACTACGAGCAGTACTTC	CASSQGVLWERDYEQYF
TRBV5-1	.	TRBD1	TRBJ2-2	TGCGCCAGCAGCTTGGGGACAGGGCGAACCGGGGAGCTGTTTTTT	CASSLGTGRTGELFF
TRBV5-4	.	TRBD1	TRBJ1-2	TGTGCCAGCACCCCCCAGGGGGCTAGTGGCTACACCTTC	CASTPQGASGYTF
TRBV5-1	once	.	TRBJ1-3	TGCGCCAGCAGCTGGGGCCCCGGGTCTGGAAACACCATATATTTT	CASSWGPGSGNTIYF
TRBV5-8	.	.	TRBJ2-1	TGTGCCAGCAGCTTGAGGGGGGGCTCCTACAATGAGCAGTTCTTC	CASSLRGGSYNEQFF
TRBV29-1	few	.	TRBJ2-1	TGCAGCGTTGCGACGGGAGCGGGTAATGAGCAGTTCTTC	CSVATGAGNEQFF
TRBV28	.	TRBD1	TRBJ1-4	TGTGCCAGCAGTCCCTTGGCGGGACAGCGAGATGAAAAACTGTTTTTT	CASSPLAGQRDEKLFF
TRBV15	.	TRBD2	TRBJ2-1	TGTGTCACCAGCAGGGGGGCTGGGCTAGCGGGAGACAATGAGCAGTTCTTC	CVTSRGAGLAGDNEQFF
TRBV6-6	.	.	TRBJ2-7	TGTGCCAGCAGTGGGTCTTCTAGCTCCTATGAGCAGTACTTC	CASSGSSSSYEQYF
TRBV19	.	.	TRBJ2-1	TGTGCCAGTAGTGACACTTTTAATGAGCAGTTCTTC	CASSDTFNEQFF
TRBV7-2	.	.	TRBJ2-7	TGTGCCAGCAGCTTAGAATTCGGAGGGGAGCAGTACTTC	CASSLEFGGEQYF
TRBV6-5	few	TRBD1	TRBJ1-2	TGTGCCAGCAGTTACAGACCAGGACAGGGCGCATATGGCTACACCTTC	CASSYRPGQGAYGYTF
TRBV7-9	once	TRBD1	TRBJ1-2	TGTGCCAGCAGCATCCGACAGGGGCATGGCTACACCTTC	CASSIRQGHGYTF
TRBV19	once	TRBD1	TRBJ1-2	TGTGCCAGCCCACGCCGGGACAGCTATGGCTACACCTTC	CASPRRDSYGYTF
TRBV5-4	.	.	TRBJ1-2	TGTGCCAGCAGCTTGCCGGGGGGGCAGTCAGCCTATGGCTACACCTTC	CASSLPGGQSAYGYTF